This T cell receptor beta chain was identified during a study of vaccination and CD4 T cells after COVID-19. By share of the sample, this clonotype is medium-sized. The target antigen is unknown. The treatment here: roughly ten-day PBMC culture with coronavirus spike peptide pools or control peptides (ViraFEST assay). CDR3 length equals 11 residues. Trimming pared 5 bases from V and 4 bases from J, leaving 5 bases between. Once obtained from cultured CD4+ T cells, the DNA was sequenced using the Oncomine TCR Beta short-read assay. TCRdb recomputed calls from the PCR reads with MiXCR, one row per CDR3 protein. The sample has some 3,200 distinct CDR3 sequences, under 20% seen once.

The specimen was CD4+ T cells from blood, cultured in vitro. The gene calls are TRBV12-3 or TRBV12-4 and TRBJ1-1; no firm D call. The sequence was obtained from a human donor who had recovered from COVID-19. As DNA, the CDR3 is TGTGCCAGCAGTCTTTCCACTGAAGCTTTCTTT. Translation: CASSLSTEAFF.